This TCR beta chain originates from a study of blood T cell repertoires in COVID-19. In the study overall: The analysed material was cDNA or gDNA that came from T cells, B-cell-depleted T cells, or PBMCs.

Authors' data handling: Amplification from reference gene primers served as the basis for estimated nucleated cell counts. Repertoires were generated with immunoSEQ multiplex PCR, while TCRdb's copy carries only in-frame clones and drops some. V, J and clone size are those of that table, while D and trimming were read from the DNA. The sample shows about 57,000 clones, 75% to 90% of them seen only once. A Seattle source enrolled patients during active infection and followed them longitudinally. Trimming removed 8 bases at V and 4 bases at J, with 17 bases between. In germline, CDR1 is LNHDA, CDR2 SQIVND (reference sequence). The CDR3 consists of 15 residues.

The chain uses TRBV19 and TRBJ2-2; tentatively, D is TRBD1 (6 bases). The TCR was taken from a woman of 80 years or more with COVID-19, enrolled during active disease. The sequencing input was peripheral blood. For the CDR3, the DNA is TGTGCCAGTTCGCCTTGGGGGCGAAGCACCGGGGAGCTGTTTTTT. This codes for CASSPWGRSTGELFF.